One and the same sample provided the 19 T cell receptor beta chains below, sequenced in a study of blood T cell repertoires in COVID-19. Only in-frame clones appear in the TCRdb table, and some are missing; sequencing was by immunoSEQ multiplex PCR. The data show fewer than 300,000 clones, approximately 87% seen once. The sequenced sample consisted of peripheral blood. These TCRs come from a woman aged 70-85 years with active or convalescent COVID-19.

CDR3 region: CASSWGGSRETQYF. The CDR3 coding sequence is TGTGCCAGCAGCTGGGGCGGTTCGAGAGAGACCCAGTACTTC. The chain carries TRBV11-2 and TRBJ2-5; the D gene is possibly TRBD1 (5 bases). Looked up from germline, CDR1 is SGHAT and CDR2 is FQNNGV. The CDR3 consists of 14 residues. The ends were cut back, 4 bases at V and 4 bases at J, with 13 bases in the middle.

DNA for the CDR3: TGTGCCAGCAGCCTCCAGACAGGGCGAGGCTACACCTTC. Translating gives CASSLQTGRGYTF. V is TRBV2 and J is TRBJ1-2; TRBD1 aligns across 7 bases. CDR1 and CDR2 (germline): SNHLY, FYNNEI. V trimming: 6 bases; J trimming: 8 bases; junction bases outside the gene matches: 9. CDR3 length equals 13 residues.

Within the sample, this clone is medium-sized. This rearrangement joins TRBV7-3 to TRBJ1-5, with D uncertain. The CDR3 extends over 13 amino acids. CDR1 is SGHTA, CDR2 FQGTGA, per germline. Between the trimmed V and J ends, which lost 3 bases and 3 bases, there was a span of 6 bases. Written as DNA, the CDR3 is TGTGCCAGCAGCTTGGCCGTCAATCAGCCCCAGCATTTT. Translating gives CASSLAVNQPQHF.

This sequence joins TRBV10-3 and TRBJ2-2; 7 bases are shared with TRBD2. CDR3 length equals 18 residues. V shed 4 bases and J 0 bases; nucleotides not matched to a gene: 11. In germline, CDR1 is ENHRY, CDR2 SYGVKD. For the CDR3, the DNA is TGTGCCATCAGTGGGGGGGGAACCGGGACTTCGAACACCGGGGAGCTGTTTTTT. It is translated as CAISGGGTGTSNTGELFF.

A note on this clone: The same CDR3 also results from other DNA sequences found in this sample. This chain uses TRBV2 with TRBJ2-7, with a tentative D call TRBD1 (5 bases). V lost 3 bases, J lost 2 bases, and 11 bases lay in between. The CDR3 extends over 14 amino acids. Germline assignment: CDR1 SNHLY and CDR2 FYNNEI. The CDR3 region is CASSDGRAPYEQYF. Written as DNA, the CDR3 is TGTGCCAGCAGTGACGGCAGGGCCCCCTACGAGCAGTACTTC.

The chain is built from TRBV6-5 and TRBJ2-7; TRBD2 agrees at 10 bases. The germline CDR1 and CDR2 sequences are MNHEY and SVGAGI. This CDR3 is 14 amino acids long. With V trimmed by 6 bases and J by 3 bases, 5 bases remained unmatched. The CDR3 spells CASRGLAGDYEQYF. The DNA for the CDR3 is TGTGCCAGCAGAGGCCTAGCGGGAGACTACGAGCAGTACTTC.

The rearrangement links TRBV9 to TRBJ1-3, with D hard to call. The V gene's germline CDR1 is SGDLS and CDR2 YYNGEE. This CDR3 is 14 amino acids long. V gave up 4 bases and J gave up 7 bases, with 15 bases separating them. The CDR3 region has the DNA TGTGCCAGCAGCCCTACAGTGGTCGTTAACACCATATATTTT. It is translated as CASSPTVVVNTIYF.

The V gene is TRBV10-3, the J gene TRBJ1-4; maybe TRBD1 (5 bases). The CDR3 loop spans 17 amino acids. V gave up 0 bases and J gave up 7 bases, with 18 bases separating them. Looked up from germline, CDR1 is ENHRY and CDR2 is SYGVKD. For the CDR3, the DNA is TGTGCCATCAGTGAGTCGGAGGGGAGTATTAGAGGTGAAAAACTGTTTTTT. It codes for CAISESEGSIRGEKLFF.

In DNA, the CDR3 is TGTGCCAGCAGCAGCGGGGGTTGGGACATTCAGTACTTC. It encodes CASSSGGWDIQYF. The rearrangement joins TRBV12-3 or TRBV12-4 to TRBJ2-4; the match to TRBD2 covers 8 bases. The J segment lost 8 bases and the V segment lost 6 bases, leaving 6 bases of the junction unmatched. This CDR3 has 13 residues.

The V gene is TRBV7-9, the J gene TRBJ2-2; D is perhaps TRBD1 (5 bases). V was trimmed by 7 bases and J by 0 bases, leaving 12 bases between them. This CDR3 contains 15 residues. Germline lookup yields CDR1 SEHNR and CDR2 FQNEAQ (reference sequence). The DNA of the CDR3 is TGTGCCAGCAACCGGTTGACAGCGAACACCGGGGAGCTGTTTTTT. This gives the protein CASNRLTANTGELFF. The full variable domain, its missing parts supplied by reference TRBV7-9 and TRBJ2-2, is DTGVSQNPRHKITKRGQNVTFRCDPISEHNRLYWYRQTLGQGPEFLTYFQNEAQLEKSRLLSDRFSAERPKGSFSTLEIQRTEQGDSAMYLCASNRLTANTGELFFGEGSRLTVL.

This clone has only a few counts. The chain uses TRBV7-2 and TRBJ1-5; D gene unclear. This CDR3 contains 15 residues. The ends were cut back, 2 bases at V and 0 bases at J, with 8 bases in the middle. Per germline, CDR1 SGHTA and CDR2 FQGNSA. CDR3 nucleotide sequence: TGTGCCAGCAGCTTAATTCCTTCTAGCAATCAGCCCCAGCATTTT. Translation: CASSLIPSSNQPQHF.

CDR3 sequence reads: CASSRQPYEQYF. The CDR3 DNA reads TGTGCCAGCAGCCGACAGCCCTACGAGCAGTACTTC. This chain uses TRBV3-1 (or the pseudogene TRBV3-2) with TRBJ2-7; TRBD1 is a possible D gene (5 bases). V shed 4 bases and J shed 2 bases, with 6 bases lying between them. Germline V gene sequence: CDR1 LGHDT, CDR2 YNNKEL (reference sequence). There are 12 residues in the CDR3.

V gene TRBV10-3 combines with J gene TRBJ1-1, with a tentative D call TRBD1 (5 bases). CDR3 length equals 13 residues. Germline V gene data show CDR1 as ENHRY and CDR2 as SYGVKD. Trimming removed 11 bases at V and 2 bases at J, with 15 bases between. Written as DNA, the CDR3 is TGTGCCGTTACGACGGGACTTAACACTGAAGCTTTCTTT. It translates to CAVTTGLNTEAFF.

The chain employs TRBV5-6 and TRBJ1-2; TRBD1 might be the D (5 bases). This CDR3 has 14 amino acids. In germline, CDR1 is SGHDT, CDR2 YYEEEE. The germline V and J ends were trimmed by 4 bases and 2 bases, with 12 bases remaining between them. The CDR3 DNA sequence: TGTGCCAGCAGCCGTTACCCAGGGAACTATGGCTACACCTTC. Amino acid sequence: CASSRYPGNYGYTF.

The CDR3 reads CASSPRGRGGYTF. CDR3 sequence (DNA): TGTGCCAGCAGCCCCAGGGGTAGGGGGGGCTACACCTTC. This sequence joins TRBV28 and TRBJ1-2; D perhaps matches TRBD1 (6 bases). CDR3 length equals 13 residues. The V and J ends lost 6 bases and 8 bases respectively, with 16 bases between them. Germline V CDR1 and CDR2: MDHEN, SYDVKM.

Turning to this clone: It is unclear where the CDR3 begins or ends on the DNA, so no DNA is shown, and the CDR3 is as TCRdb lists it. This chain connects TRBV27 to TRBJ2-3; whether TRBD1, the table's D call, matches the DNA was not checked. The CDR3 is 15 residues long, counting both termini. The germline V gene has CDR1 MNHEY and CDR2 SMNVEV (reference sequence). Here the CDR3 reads CASSFLAGNTDTQYF.

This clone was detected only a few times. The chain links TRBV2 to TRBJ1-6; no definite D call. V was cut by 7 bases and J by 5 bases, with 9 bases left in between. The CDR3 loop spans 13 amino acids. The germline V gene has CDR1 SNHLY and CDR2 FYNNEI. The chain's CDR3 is CASTGSHNSPLHF. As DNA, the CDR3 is TGTGCCAGCACGGGATCCCATAATTCACCCCTCCACTTT.

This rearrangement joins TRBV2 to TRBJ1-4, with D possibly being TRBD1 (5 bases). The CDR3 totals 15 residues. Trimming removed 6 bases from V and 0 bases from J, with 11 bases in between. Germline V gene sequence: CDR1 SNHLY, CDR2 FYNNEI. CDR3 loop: CASRGRATTNEKLFF. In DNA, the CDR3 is TGTGCCAGCAGGGGGCGAGCGACAACTAATGAAAAACTGTTTTTT.

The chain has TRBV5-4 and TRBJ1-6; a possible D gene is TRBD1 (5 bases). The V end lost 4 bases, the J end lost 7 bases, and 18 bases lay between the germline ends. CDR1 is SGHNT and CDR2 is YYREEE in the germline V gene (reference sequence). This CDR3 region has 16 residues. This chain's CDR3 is CASSLEVDTRNSPLHF. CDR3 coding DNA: TGTGCCAGCAGCCTCGAAGTGGACACGAGAAATTCACCCCTCCACTTT.